The sequence of this T cell receptor beta chain was determined in a study of blood T cells in healthy people across ages (dated by TCRdb to between 2015 and 2016). Broadly, across the study: In model experiments, template switching captured about one uniquely barcoded TCR beta cDNA molecule for every two T cells. The study measured age-related changes in TCR beta repertoire diversity using deep sequencing normalized with unique cDNA molecular identifiers. The donors were divided into four age groups: young (average approximately 17 years), middle-aged (approximately 41), aged (approximately 62) and long-lived (about 84). Donors of different ages were randomly distributed across sequencing lanes to avoid experimental bias. The study analyzed two additional independent replicas of 1 million unique cDNA reads from the same blood draw for two donors, one aged 18 to 29 and one aged 80 or older.

The donors were some 39 Caucasian individuals from Russia, aged roughly 6 to 100 years, who were systemically healthy. Each donor gave about 9.8 milliliters of peripheral blood, drawn into EDTA-treated Vacutainer tubes. PBMCs were isolated by Ficoll-Paque density-gradient centrifugation, with at least 6 million obtained per sample. Total RNA, at least 5.5 micrograms per sample, was extracted from PBMCs with Trizol reagent. Naive CD45RAhigh/CD27high T cell percentages were measured by flow cytometry on a PBMC aliquot from every donor. The CDR1 and CDR2 encoded by the germline V gene are MNHNS and SASEGT. Reading from cysteine to phenylalanine, the CDR3 counts 15 amino acids. The only DNA kept is the CDR3, 45 bases in frame from the first base. Trimming at the junction amounts to 5 bases on V and 2 bases on J, and the germline ends lie 13 bases apart. The method was 5' RACE. The run used an Illumina HiSeq 2500. A second PCR of about 6 to 11 cycles was run with a J-beta primer mix and a sample-barcoded 5' primer. A unique molecular identifier was introduced onto each TCR beta cDNA molecule by a template-switch 5' adaptor carrying 12 random nucleotides. At least 3 million CDR3-containing paired-end reads were obtained from each sample. First-strand cDNA synthesis was performed from all RNA using the Mint cDNA synthesis kit, with priming by a TRBC-specific oligonucleotide. Following uracil-DNA glycosylase treatment, all cDNA underwent a first 18-cycle PCR with the universal primers M1SS and BC2_uni_R. The authors' pipeline ran thus. Normalization of each sample was performed by random selection of 1 million high-quality reads, each carrying a distinct molecular identifier. Instead of being binned into consensus sequences, reads with shared molecular identifiers were discarded. CDR3 identification, clonotype clustering and error correction used MiTCR with a Q25 quality threshold and the strictest error-elimination algorithm. Lower-bound total TCR beta diversity was estimated with a nonparametric unseen species model using Euler transformation. In TCRdb, the public reads were trimmed at Q25 with fastp and aligned with MiXCR, with productive beta chains retained. Records with the same CDR3 protein are collapsed into one entry carrying the most frequent genes and DNA. The authors' filters were not applied to this entry. This sample lists about 1,400,000 distinct CDR3 sequences; 40% to 50% were detected once. The ten largest account for approximately 7.9% of the sample.

Worth noting for this clonotype: No cognate antigen has been identified for it. Per-base quality was not reported, and no clone a single base away is much larger than it.

General findings and caveats noted by the study authors: Compared with the aged group, the long-lived group had more naive CD4+ T cells, fewer expanded clones and increased TCR diversity, suggesting age selection. Total diversity estimates from one million sequenced T cells were considered lower bounds and underestimates. Because profiling used bulk unsorted PBMCs, naive and antigen-experienced compartments could not be compared conclusively. The CMV infection status of donors was not known, potentially confounding age-related changes in expanded clonotypes. As age increased, observed TCR beta diversity per million T cells dropped in a roughly linear way, and a significant reduction was already evident by age approximately 40. The percentage of naive T cells measured by flow cytometry correlated strongly with observed TCR beta diversity.

This clonotype was sampled from a woman younger than 35 in good health. Sequencing input: blood. This chain is built from TRBV6-1 and TRBJ2-1, with TRBD2 perhaps the D gene, on 5 matching bases. In nucleotides, the sequence is TGTGCCAGCAGTCCATTCAGCGGAGCCTACAATGAGCAGTTCTTC. It codes for CASSPFSGAYNEQFF.